There are a few counts of the clone carrying this T cell receptor (beta chain). The antigen remains undetermined. This record belongs to a study of cytomegalovirus exposure and HLA in healthy donors. Points from the study as a whole: The authors later linked a missense DCLRE1C variant to TCR beta V- and J-gene trimming.

With 60 Vbeta and 13 Jbeta primers, the PCR was carried out. Data came from immunoSEQ multiplex PCR; TCRdb stores just in-frame clones and leaves some out. The table lists around 130,000 clones, about 74% of them singletons. Germline CDR1 is SGHRS and CDR2 is YFSETQ. The CDR3 length is 15 residues. V shed 4 bases, J shed 4 bases, and the junction held 7 bases outside the gene matches. Material: PBMCs. The rearrangement joins TRBV5-1 to TRBJ1-1; TRBD1 aligns across 10 bases. The TCR originated in a woman aged 45-60 years in good health and CMV-seropositive. This CDR3 reads CASSITGTGATEAFF. Written as DNA, the CDR3 is TGCGCCAGCAGCATAACCGGGACAGGGGCCACTGAAGCTTTCTTT.